This T cell receptor beta chain was sequenced during a study of Tregs in tolerant kidney transplant recipients. Findings and caveats of the study: The most relevant donor-specific Treg TCRbeta repertoire apparently came from expansion with activated donor B cells.

As concerns this clone: The target antigen is unknown.

Recipients received nonmyeloablative bone marrow transplants from related graft donors, with transient mixed chimerism. Unstimulated Tregs (CD4+CD25+CD127-) and CD4+CD25- non-Tregs were sorted from PBMCs. Clones were sequenced by immunoSEQ multiplex PCR, and TCRdb holds only the in-frame ones, with some missing. The data show about 21,000 clones, approximately 84% seen once. The sequence was obtained from a human patient who received a combined kidney and bone marrow transplant. Some T cells may arise from the graft donor. This material consisted of CD8+ T cells from blood (PBMCs), taken 6 months after the transplant.

The CDR3 is CASQRAATDTQYF. CDR3 in DNA: TGTGCCAGCCAGAGGGCCGCCACAGATACGCAGTATTTT. This rearrangement joins TRBV6-5 to TRBJ2-3; a possible D gene is TRBD2 (5 bases). V dropped 8 bases and J dropped 2 bases, with 11 bases sitting between them. The germline V gene encodes CDR1 MNHEY and CDR2 SVGAGI. This CDR3 contains 13 residues.